A single sample gave rise to the 14 T cell receptor beta chains below, sequenced in a study of glioma-infiltrating T cells after dendritic cell vaccination. The time point: after dendritic cell vaccination, including at tumor progression/relapse. Using immunoSEQ multiplex PCR, the repertoire was profiled, and TCRdb retains in-frame clones only, with some absent. The sample records 90,000 to 95,000 clones, over 75% being singletons. Source: blood, taken after dendritic cell vaccination. These receptors all stem from a human donor with glioblastoma.

The chain carries TRBV7-8 and TRBJ2-1; 8 bases line up with TRBD1. Germline CDR1 reads SGHVS; CDR2 reads FQNEAQ. The CDR3 is 14 residues long. V shed 2 bases and J 9 bases; nucleotides not matched to a gene: 6. The CDR3 DNA reads TGTGCCAGCAGCTTATGGCCAGGGGGCGGTGAGCAGTTCTTC. This encodes CASSLWPGGGEQFF.

The chain is built from TRBV5-6 and TRBJ1-1; 7 bases match TRBD1. The CDR3 consists of 14 residues. Germline CDR1 and CDR2: SGHDT and YYEEEE. Trimming removed 6 bases from V and 0 bases from J; junction bases left unmatched: 5. The CDR3 bases are TGTGCCAGCACTAGTGGGACAGTGAACACTGAAGCTTTCTTT. The encoded protein is CASTSGTVNTEAFF.

This clone was seen only once. This chain joins TRBV10-3 and TRBJ2-3; D may be TRBD2 (6 bases). The CDR3 is 16 amino acids. The ends were cut back, 0 bases at V and 0 bases at J, with 10 bases in the middle. Germline V lookup: CDR1 ENHRY, CDR2 SYGVKD. CDR3 sequence: CAISESGGTSTDTQYF. The CDR3 DNA sequence: TGTGCCATCAGTGAGTCGGGGGGTACGAGCACAGATACGCAGTATTTT.

The chain recombines TRBV4-2 with TRBJ1-2, with 8 bases matching TRBD1. The V and J ends lost 5 bases and 4 bases, in that order; junction bases with no gene match: 12. This CDR3 region has 16 residues. Germline-derived CDR1 and CDR2 are LGHNA and YNFKEQ. The CDR3 DNA follows: TGTGCCAGCAGCGCTCATAAGACAGGGGTTGGCTATGGCTACACCTTC. Translated, it gives CASSAHKTGVGYGYTF.

The chain has TRBV6-5 and TRBJ2-7; 9 bases agree with TRBD2. The V gene end was trimmed by 6 bases and the J gene end by 4 bases; junction bases not matched to a gene: 10. Germline values: CDR1 MNHEY, CDR2 SVGAGI. This CDR3 comprises 15 residues. Written as DNA, the CDR3 is TGTGCCAGCAGACCCGGGACTAGCCCGGGATACGAGCAGTACGTC. This gives the protein CASRPGTSPGYEQYV.

This clone was counted a single time. V is TRBV19 and J is TRBJ2-1; 9 bases fit TRBD2. This CDR3 is 16 amino acids long. Germline CDR1 reads LNHDA; CDR2 reads SQIVND (reference sequence). Germline trimming cut 1 base from V and 7 bases from J; bases unmatched to any gene: 8. This chain's CDR3 is CASSIGGGRATNEQFF. Here the CDR3 DNA reads TGTGCCAGTAGTATAGGAGGCGGGAGGGCCACAAATGAGCAGTTCTTC.

The rearrangement uses TRBV9 and TRBJ1-5; D gene unclear. Trimming pared 3 bases from V and 0 bases from J, leaving 4 bases between. The CDR3 consists of 13 residues. Germline CDR1 is SGDLS and CDR2 is YYNGEE. CDR3 DNA: TGTGCCAGCAGCGAGCATAGCAATCAGCCCCAGCATTTT. Its protein is CASSEHSNQPQHF.

V is TRBV5-6 and J is TRBJ1-4; 10 bases match TRBD1. CDR1 is SGHDT, CDR2 YYEEEE, per germline. The CDR3 spans 16 residues. Trimming at V came to 6 bases and at J to 2 bases, leaving 7 bases not matched to a gene. CDR3 bases: TGTGCCAGCACGGTGACAGGGGGCTTGACTAATGAAAAACTGTTTTTT. Translating it yields CASTVTGGLTNEKLFF. Full variable domain (outside the CDR3, taken from reference TRBV5-6 and TRBJ1-4): DAGVTQSPTHLIKTRGQQVTLRCSPKSGHDTVSWYQQALGQGPQFIFQYYEEEERQRGNFPDRFSGHQFPNYSSELNVNALLLGDSALYLCASTVTGGLTNEKLFFGSGTQLSVL.

This sequence joins TRBV6-6 and TRBJ2-5; maybe TRBD1 (6 bases). Looked up from germline, CDR1 is MNHNY and CDR2 is SVGAGI (reference sequence). The CDR3 is made up of 13 amino acids. V lost 4 bases, J lost 2 bases, and 8 bases lay in between. The CDR3 loop is CASSSTGQETQYF. The DNA of the CDR3 is TGTGCCAGCAGTTCGACAGGTCAAGAGACCCAGTACTTC.

Only a few counts were recorded for this clone. The V and J genes are TRBV7-9 and TRBJ1-3; the D gene is possibly TRBD1 (5 bases). The CDR3 runs 12 residues. V was pared by 1 base and J by 10 bases, with 8 bases between. Per germline, CDR1 SEHNR and CDR2 FQNEAQ (reference sequence). Written as DNA, the CDR3 is TGTGCCAGCAGCTTAGAAGGGGATACCATATATTTT. Its translation: CASSLEGDTIYF.

This rearrangement joins TRBV5-8 to TRBJ2-2; 8 bases match TRBD1. V gave up 3 bases and J gave up 6 bases; unmatched junction bases: 4. The CDR3 extends over 14 amino acids. Germline V lookup: CDR1 SGHTS, CDR2 YDEGEE. CDR3 protein: CASSSQGASGELFF. For the CDR3, the DNA is TGTGCCAGCAGCTCCCAGGGGGCGTCCGGGGAGCTGTTTTTT.

The rearrangement links TRBV2 to TRBJ1-5; unclear D gene. Germline loops: CDR1 SNHLY, CDR2 FYNNEI. This CDR3 contains 14 residues. The germline V and J ends were trimmed by 8 bases and 6 bases, with 17 bases remaining between them. The CDR3, as DNA: TGTGCCAGCGCGGGCTACGCAGGCGCTCAGCCCCAGCATTTT. Translated: CASAGYAGAQPQHF.

The genes are TRBV5-1 and TRBJ1-3, with unresolved D. The CDR3 covers 15 residues. V lost 4 bases and J lost 0, with 11 bases in between. Germline V gives CDR1 SGHRS, CDR2 YFSETQ. The CDR3 nucleotides are TGCGCCAGCAGCCCTACGGTCGCCTCTGGAAACACCATATATTTT. Encoded protein: CASSPTVASGNTIYF.

By sample share, this clone is medium-sized. The chain joins TRBV2 to TRBJ2-7; the match to TRBD1 covers 7 bases. Germline V gives CDR1 SNHLY, CDR2 FYNNEI. The CDR3 runs to 14 residues. The ends lost 9 bases at V and 3 bases at J; junction bases unmatched: 11. CDR3 in DNA: TGTGCCAGTCGGGCCCGGGACAGAGGCTACGAGCAGTACTTC. Translated, it gives CASRARDRGYEQYF.